This TCR beta chain comes out of a study of blood T cells in healthy people across ages. Study outcomes and limitations: The unknown donor CMV status may have confounded expanded clonotype changes. In older individuals, TCR beta diversity per million T cells was lower, falling roughly linearly with age. A strong correlation was seen between TCR beta diversity and naive T cell percentage. The study regarded diversity estimates from one million T cells as underestimates.

The CDR3 has 13 residues. Germline CDR1 is ENHRY and CDR2 is SYGVKD. V dropped 3 bases and J dropped 4 bases, with 7 bases sitting between them. Primed by a sample-barcoded 5' primer and a J-beta primer mix, a second PCR proceeded for about 7 to 12 cycles. MiXCR, applied by TCRdb to the 5' RACE reads, yields one record per CDR3 protein. The repertoire holds 850,000 to 1,000,000 distinct CDR3 sequences, with roughly 52% as singletons. Worth noting for this clonotype: Its antigen is as yet unknown.

Sequenced input: blood. The clonotype originates from a man younger than 45 in good health. The chain combines TRBV10-3 with TRBJ2-1; D uncertain. CDR3 sequence reads: CAISEGLYNEQFF. DNA for the CDR3: TGTGCCATCAGTGAAGGGTTGTACAATGAGCAGTTCTTC.